This T cell receptor beta chain was documented in a study of regulatory T cells in long-lasting Graves disease. This clonotype was counted many times. Researchers made TCR beta libraries by using iRepertoire HTBI primers and running Arm-PCR on CDR3 regions. TCRdb fed the multiplex PCR reads into MiXCR, producing one record per CDR3 protein. The sample contains under 800,000 distinct CDR3 sequences, about 15% of which appear only once. The time point denotes: newly diagnosed GD, antithyroid drugs for less than 3 months. PBMC-derived RNA was used for the TCR library. Germline lookup yields CDR1 SGHTA and CDR2 FQGTGA. Germline trimming cut 8 bases from V and 5 bases from J; bases unmatched to any gene: 8. The CDR3 spans 14 residues. In addition, the sample was reused for a study of T cells in Graves' hyperthyroidism and ophthalmopathy.

The source is a woman in her twenties or thirties with Graves disease. This sample comprised peripheral blood mononuclear cells (PBMCs), obtained at new diagnosis, from a patient treated with antithyroid drugs. The chain couples TRBV7-3 to TRBJ2-5; 10 bases align to TRBD1. The CDR3 protein is CASSPTGGRETQYF. The CDR3 DNA is TGTGCCAGCTCACCGACAGGGGGCCGGGAGACCCAGTACTTC.